The 10 T cell receptor beta chains listed next were all sequenced from one sample in a study of blood T cell repertoires in COVID-19. Clones were sequenced by immunoSEQ multiplex PCR, and TCRdb holds only the in-frame ones, with some missing. Of about 360,000 clones listed, around nine tenths are singletons. Sequenced material: peripheral blood. The origin of the receptors is a human donor in a cohort sampled during active COVID-19.

The rearrangement uses TRBV6-4 and TRBJ1-5; the D gene is possibly TRBD1 (5 bases). The CDR3 is 14 residues long. Germline CDR1 MRHNA, CDR2 SNTAGT. Trimming removed 3 bases at V and 2 bases at J, with 8 bases between. The CDR3 loop reads CASSEGGGNQPQHF. The CDR3 DNA is TGTGCCAGCAGTGAAGGAGGGGGCAATCAGCCCCAGCATTTT.

The chain is built from TRBV10-1 and TRBJ2-1, with D tentatively TRBD2 (5 bases). There are 16 residues in the CDR3. CDR1 WNHNN and CDR2 SYGVQD come from the germline V gene (reference sequence). V lost 3 bases to trimming and J lost 1 base, with 13 bases between them. CDR3 nucleotides: TGCGCCAGCAGTGACCACTTACTAGGATCCTACAATGAGCAGTTCTTC. Encoded protein: CASSDHLLGSYNEQFF.

This clone showed up just once. This chain joins TRBV7-2 and TRBJ1-2; D remains unclear. Trimming removed 6 bases from V and 4 bases from J, with 18 bases in between. CDR1 and CDR2 from the germline V gene are SGHTA and FQGNSA. CDR3 size: 15 residues. The CDR3 bases are TGTGCCAGCAGTCCACTAGTGGGCACCAGCTATGGCTACACCTTC. As protein: CASSPLVGTSYGYTF. The full variable domain, in which reference TRBV7-2 and TRBJ1-2 provide the parts outside the CDR3, is GAGVSQSPSNKVTEKGKDVELRCDPISGHTALYWYRQSLGQGLEFLIYFQGNSAPDKSGLPSDRFSAERTGGSVSTLTIQRTQQEDSAVYLCASSPLVGTSYGYTFGSGTRLTVV.

V gene TRBV6-5 combines with J gene TRBJ1-6; 7 bases fit TRBD1. Germline CDR1 is MNHEY and CDR2 is SVGAGI. This CDR3 comprises 14 residues. Trimming removed 6 bases from V and 6 bases from J; junction bases left unmatched: 5. CDR3 region: CASSAGQSNSPLHF. CDR3 nucleotide sequence: TGTGCCAGCAGCGCGGGACAGAGTAATTCACCCCTCCACTTT.

J is TRBJ1-2 and V is TRBV5-6; possibly TRBD1 for D (5 bases). Germline V gives CDR1 SGHDT, CDR2 YYEEEE. V was pared by 1 base and J by 7 bases, with 14 bases between. The CDR3 contains 14 residues. CDR3 DNA: TGTGCCAGCAGCTTGAGCCCAGGGTCGGGTGGCTACACCTTC. Protein sequence: CASSLSPGSGGYTF.

The CDR3, as DNA: TGTGCCATCAGGGCGGGGCAGGGGAACACTGAAGCTTTCTTT. Its protein product is CAIRAGQGNTEAFF. This chain connects TRBV10-3 to TRBJ1-1; a possible D gene is TRBD1 (5 bases). The CDR3 is 14 residues long. CDR1 and CDR2 from the germline V gene are ENHRY and SYGVKD. Trimming pared 6 bases from V and 1 base from J, leaving 12 bases between.

The chain links TRBV9 to TRBJ1-2, with D perhaps matching TRBD1 (6 bases). The CDR3 totals 14 residues. Germline-derived CDR1 and CDR2 are SGDLS and YYNGEE. Trimming removed 3 bases at V and 8 bases at J, with 17 bases between. The CDR3 DNA reads as TGTGCCAGCAGCGCGACGACAGGTCTTCGGGGCTACACCTTC. Its translation: CASSATTGLRGYTF.

This chain's CDR3 is CASAREGNTEAFF. CDR3 in DNA: TGTGCCAGCGCCCGGGAGGGGAACACTGAAGCTTTCTTT. The rearrangement joins TRBV6-5 to TRBJ1-1, with D unclear. With 8 bases removed from V and 1 base from J, the gap between germline ends came to 11 bases. CDR1 and CDR2 from the germline V gene are MNHEY and SVGAGI. CDR3 length: 13 amino acids.

This clone was seen once. This CDR3 is CATESTGDNSPLHF. The CDR3 region has the DNA TGTGCCACTGAATCGACAGGAGATAATTCACCCCTCCACTTT. The V gene is TRBV10-3, the J gene TRBJ1-6; weak D call: TRBD1 (6 bases). CDR1 and CDR2 from the germline V gene are ENHRY and SYGVKD. This CDR3 comprises 14 residues. Deletions cut 10 bases from V and 5 bases from J, with 15 bases between.

The rearrangement links TRBV9 to TRBJ2-3; 12 bases are a match to TRBD2. The CDR3 totals 17 residues. V lost 5 bases, J lost 5 bases, and 12 bases stayed unmatched. The germline V gene encodes CDR1 SGDLS and CDR2 YYNGEE. The CDR3 DNA reads as TGTGCCAGCAGTGACCATCGACTAGCGGGGGTGGGAGATACGCAGTATTTT. The encoded protein is CASSDHRLAGVGDTQYF.